This T cell receptor (beta chain) stems from a study of T-cell memory formation after mild COVID-19 (dated by TCRdb to the early 2020s). Describing the broader study: TCR sequence clusters from the two donors were largely donor specific. In a couple of donors, T-cell clones that expanded and contracted after mild COVID-19 were followed by sequencing TCRalpha and TCRbeta repertoires longitudinally. The cohort comprised two young, previously healthy adult volunteers, one female and one male. Broad study findings and their caveats: Contracting CD4+ clones appeared mostly in the CM and EM memory subsets, whereas CD8+ clones were enriched in EMRA. Only a couple of mild cases were covered in the study, and larger cohorts including severe cases with pre-infection samples were considered necessary. SARS-CoV-2 specificity of the second-wave clones peaking on day 37 was not confirmed. Balanced CD4/CD8 phenotypes were observed for clones contracting from day 15 to 85, whereas a bias towards CD4+ was observed for a second wave of clones expanding from day 15 to 37. Some responding clones were detected in pre-infection memory, which suggested that pre-existing cross-reactive memory T cells had joined the SARS-CoV-2 response.

The sample was run on an Illumina NovaSeq 6000. cDNA libraries for TCRalpha and TCRbeta were prepared by 5'RACE using constant-segment primers, with sample barcodes and unique molecular identifiers added. Trizol reagent was used to extract RNA from every sample. The libraries were amplified in two PCR steps, and the second step added a second sample barcode and Illumina TruSeq adapters. Libraries were sequenced on an Illumina NovaSeq with 2 x 150 bp paired-end reads. As for the authors' bioinformatics: With migec v1.2.7, reads were demultiplexed and then collapsed into UMI-guided consensus sequences. With mixcr v2.1.11, UMI consensuses were aligned to TRA and TRB V and J templates and assembled into clonotypes. Clonotypes were classified as expanded or contracted when called significant by both edgeR and NoisET, with noise models trained on biological replicates. For edgeR calls, the cutoffs were a false discovery rate-adjusted p below 0.01 and a log2 fold-change threshold of 1. As an exploratory analysis of dynamics, PCA with hierarchical clustering was applied to max-normalized trajectories of the 1000 most abundant clonotypes. Separately sequenced CD4+ and CD8+ repertoires were used to assign the CD4 or CD8 phenotype of responding clones. The public reads were reprocessed in TCRdb via fastp at Q25 and MiXCR, keeping in-frame beta chains. Rows merge per CDR3 protein into single entries with the most common DNA and genes. TCRdb, rather than the study authors, made the V and J calls. Recorded for this sample are around 370,000 distinct CDR3 sequences; approximately 21% of them occurred a single time. The ten biggest clones cover approximately 12% of the sample.

This clonotype has only a few counts. What antigen it recognizes has not been identified. Per-nucleotide qualities are absent, and no much larger clonotype sits a single base away. As encoded in the germline V gene (reference sequence), CDR1 is DFQATT while CDR2 is SNEGSKA. The cysteine opens and the phenylalanine closes a CDR3 of 15 amino acids. The read is trimmed to its CDR3 DNA, 45 bases read in frame from base 1. The junction carries 25 bases between V and J, which are trimmed by 8 bases and 5 bases respectively. Ficoll-Paque density gradient centrifugation was the method used to isolate PBMCs. Here the chain combines TRBV20-1 and TRBJ2-7; the D gene is unclear. The specimen sequenced was PBMCs or a T cell subset sorted from them (not recorded which). The TCR was taken from an adult woman who had mild COVID-19 (a few samples of this study predate the infection). The sample titles of this study are shuffled in the database, so cell type and time point are left out; the donor was told from shared clones. The CDR3 protein is CSTDRTMEGIDEQYF. The base sequence is TGCAGTACCGACCGCACCATGGAAGGTATCGACGAGCAGTACTTC.